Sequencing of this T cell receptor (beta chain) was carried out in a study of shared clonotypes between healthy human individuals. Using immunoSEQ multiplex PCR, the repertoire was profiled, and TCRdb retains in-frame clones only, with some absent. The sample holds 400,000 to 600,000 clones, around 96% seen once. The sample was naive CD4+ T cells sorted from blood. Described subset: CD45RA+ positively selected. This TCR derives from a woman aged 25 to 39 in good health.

The CDR3 coding sequence is TGTGCCTCTCGACGCGGGGAAACGGCTCACAATGAGCAGTTCTTC. Amino acids: CASRRGETAHNEQFF. The chain joins TRBV10-3 to TRBJ2-1; D possibly corresponds to TRBD2 (6 bases). Trimming removed 11 bases from V and 5 bases from J, with 22 bases in between. Germline V gene data show CDR1 as ENHRY and CDR2 as SYGVKD. CDR3 length equals 15 residues.